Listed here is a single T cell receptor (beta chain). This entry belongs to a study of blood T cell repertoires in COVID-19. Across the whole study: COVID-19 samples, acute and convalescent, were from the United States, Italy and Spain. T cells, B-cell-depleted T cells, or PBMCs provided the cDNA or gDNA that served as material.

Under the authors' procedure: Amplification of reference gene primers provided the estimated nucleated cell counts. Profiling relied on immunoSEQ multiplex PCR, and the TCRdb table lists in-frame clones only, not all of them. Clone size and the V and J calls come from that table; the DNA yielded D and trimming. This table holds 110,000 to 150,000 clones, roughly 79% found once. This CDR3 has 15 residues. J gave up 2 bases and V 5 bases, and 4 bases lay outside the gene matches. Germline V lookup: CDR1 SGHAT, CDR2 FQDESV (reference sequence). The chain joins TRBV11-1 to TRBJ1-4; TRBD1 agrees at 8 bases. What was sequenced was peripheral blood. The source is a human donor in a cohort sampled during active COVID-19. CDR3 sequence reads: CASSTNRGTNEKLFF. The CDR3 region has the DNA TGTGCCAGCAGCACCAACAGGGGGACTAATGAAAAACTGTTTTTT.